The rows below give T cell receptor beta chains drawn from one sample of a study of cytomegalovirus exposure and HLA in healthy donors. Method: immunoSEQ multiplex PCR; TCRdb's copy keeps in-frame clones and lacks some. The profile shows about 140,000 clones, around 75% of them singletons. Sequencing used PBMCs. The receptors stem from a woman aged 30 to 39 in good health and CMV-seronegative. The CDR3 runs from the conserved cysteine through the conserved F or W. D genes are given only for firm matches. The size of a clone is reported for some rows only, either as once, few or many, or as a class for expanded clones.

cdr3_nt: TGTGCCTGGAGTGTATGGGACAGTACTAATGAAAAACTGTTTTTT
cdr3_aa: CAWSVWDSTNEKLFF
clone_size: once
d_call: TRBD1
j_call: TRBJ1-4
v_call: TRBV30

cdr3_nt: TGTGCCAGCAGCTTGGGGCCGGGAGCGGCAGAGACCCAGTACTTC
cdr3_aa: CASSLGPGAAETQYF
clone_size: -
d_call: -
j_call: TRBJ2-5
v_call: TRBV11-2

cdr3_nt: TGTGCCAGCAGTTTTTCGGGGACAGGGTCTGGAAACACCATATATTTT
cdr3_aa: CASSFSGTGSGNTIYF
clone_size: -
d_call: TRBD1
j_call: TRBJ1-3
v_call: TRBV28

cdr3_nt: TGTGCCAGCAATGTTGGCGGGAGGACAGATACGCAGTATTTT
cdr3_aa: CASNVGGRTDTQYF
clone_size: few
d_call: TRBD2
j_call: TRBJ2-3
v_call: TRBV9

cdr3_nt: TGTGCCAGCAGTCCCGGTGGAGGAGCGGAGAATCAAGAGACCCAGTACTTC
cdr3_aa: CASSPGGGAENQETQYF
clone_size: -
d_call: -
j_call: TRBJ2-5
v_call: TRBV7-9

cdr3_nt: TGTGCCAGCAGTTTACCCCCCGGAAGTAGCGGGAGTAATGAGCAGTTCTTC
cdr3_aa: CASSLPPGSSGSNEQFF
clone_size: few
d_call: TRBD2
j_call: TRBJ2-1
v_call: TRBV28

cdr3_nt: TGTGCCAGCAGCGTCCGACAGGGAGGCACCGGGGAGCTGTTTTTT
cdr3_aa: CASSVRQGGTGELFF
clone_size: -
d_call: -
j_call: TRBJ2-2
v_call: TRBV9

cdr3_nt: TGTGCCAGCAGCGCGGGACTAGCGGCCACCGGGGAGCTGTTTTTT
cdr3_aa: CASSAGLAATGELFF
clone_size: -
d_call: TRBD2
j_call: TRBJ2-2
v_call: TRBV7-2

cdr3_nt: TGTGCCAGCAGTTACTCGTATGCACAGAATGAGCAGTTCTTC
cdr3_aa: CASSYSYAQNEQFF
clone_size: few
d_call: -
j_call: TRBJ2-1
v_call: TRBV6-6

cdr3_nt: TGTGCCAGCAGCTTATTAGGACAGGGGCGGGTATGCAATCAGCCCCAGCATTTT
cdr3_aa: CASSLLGQGRVCNQPQHF
clone_size: -
d_call: TRBD1
j_call: TRBJ1-5
v_call: TRBV11-2

cdr3_nt: TGTGCCAGCAACTTGATTGGGGGGACTAATGAAAAACTGTTTTTT
cdr3_aa: CASNLIGGTNEKLFF
clone_size: -
d_call: -
j_call: TRBJ1-4
v_call: TRBV11-2

cdr3_nt: TGTGCCAGCAGCGTAGGACAGGGCGATGTTGACGAGCAGTACTTC
cdr3_aa: CASSVGQGDVDEQYF
clone_size: -
d_call: TRBD1
j_call: TRBJ2-7
v_call: TRBV9

cdr3_nt: TGTGCCAGCAGTAATCAGGGTATAGGCTACGAGCAGTACTTC
cdr3_aa: CASSNQGIGYEQYF
clone_size: -
d_call: -
j_call: TRBJ2-7
v_call: TRBV6-1

cdr3_nt: TGTGCCAGCAGCTTAACCGGGGGGGAAGAGACCCAGTACTTC
cdr3_aa: CASSLTGGEETQYF
clone_size: -
d_call: TRBD2
j_call: TRBJ2-5
v_call: TRBV7-3

cdr3_nt: TGTGCCAGCAGTTGGACTAGCGGGAGAGTTAATGAGCAGTTCTTC
cdr3_aa: CASSWTSGRVNEQFF
clone_size: -
d_call: TRBD2
j_call: TRBJ2-1
v_call: TRBV6-5

cdr3_nt: TGTGCCAGCAGCCCCTGGACAGGGGATTTCTACAATGAGCAGTTCTTC
cdr3_aa: CASSPWTGDFYNEQFF
clone_size: -
d_call: TRBD1
j_call: TRBJ2-1
v_call: TRBV7-9

cdr3_nt: TGTGCCAGCAGCCGCCGGACAGGGGGCCCCACTGAAGCTTTCTTT
cdr3_aa: CASSRRTGGPTEAFF
clone_size: -
d_call: TRBD1
j_call: TRBJ1-1
v_call: TRBV5-8

cdr3_nt: TGTGCCAGCAGTTCCAGTTTAGCCAAAAACATTCAGTACTTC
cdr3_aa: CASSSSLAKNIQYF
clone_size: few
d_call: -
j_call: TRBJ2-4
v_call: TRBV6-6

cdr3_nt: TGTGCCAGCTCACCACCAGGGGGATTTGGCACCGGGGAGCTGTTTTTT
cdr3_aa: CASSPPGGFGTGELFF
clone_size: few
d_call: -
j_call: TRBJ2-2
v_call: TRBV18

cdr3_nt: TGTGCCAGCAGCGGAACTACGGGGAATGAGCAGTTCTTC
cdr3_aa: CASSGTTGNEQFF
clone_size: few
d_call: -
j_call: TRBJ2-1
v_call: TRBV2

cdr3_nt: TGTGCCAGCAGTGAAGGGGGCGGTATAGGAGCTTTCTTT
cdr3_aa: CASSEGGGIGAFF
clone_size: -
d_call: -
j_call: TRBJ1-1
v_call: TRBV6-1

cdr3_nt: TGTTCCAGCAGCTCCGAGACTCCGGGGGGATCTGGCTACACCTTC
cdr3_aa: CSSSSETPGGSGYTF
clone_size: -
d_call: -
j_call: TRBJ1-2
v_call: TRBV7-9

cdr3_nt: TGTGCCAGCACCCGACGGGCGGTGGGAGACACTGAAGCTTTCTTT
cdr3_aa: CASTRRAVGDTEAFF
clone_size: -
d_call: -
j_call: TRBJ1-1
v_call: TRBV6-6

cdr3_nt: TGTGCCAGCAGGCACCTCACTGGGGCAGCGGGTAATAGGAGAAGGGAGACCCAGTACTTC
cdr3_aa: CASRHLTGAAGNRRRETQYF
clone_size: -
d_call: -
j_call: TRBJ2-5
v_call: TRBV28

cdr3_nt: TGTGCCAGCTCACCAGGGGGGAAGGATTCACCCCTCCACTTT
cdr3_aa: CASSPGGKDSPLHF
clone_size: -
d_call: -
j_call: TRBJ1-6
v_call: TRBV18

cdr3_nt: TGTGCCTGGAGTAGCCCTGGTATTGGCTACACCTTC
cdr3_aa: CAWSSPGIGYTF
clone_size: -
d_call: -
j_call: TRBJ1-2
v_call: TRBV30

cdr3_nt: TGTGCCAGCAGCTTATACGGGGGGGCTGAAGCTTTCTTT
cdr3_aa: CASSLYGGAEAFF
clone_size: -
d_call: -
j_call: TRBJ1-1
v_call: TRBV7-3

cdr3_nt: TGTGCCAGCAGCCCGTCCGGGACTAGCGGATCTAGCACAGATACGCAGTATTTT
cdr3_aa: CASSPSGTSGSSTDTQYF
clone_size: -
d_call: TRBD2
j_call: TRBJ2-3
v_call: TRBV11-3

cdr3_nt: TGTGCCAGCAGCGGAGGGACAGGGCAAGAGACCCAGTACTTC
cdr3_aa: CASSGGTGQETQYF
clone_size: -
d_call: TRBD1
j_call: TRBJ2-5
v_call: TRBV9

cdr3_nt: TGCGCCAGCAGCTTGGCTCCAGTAGGGGGCGGTAATCAGCCCCAGCATTTT
cdr3_aa: CASSLAPVGGGNQPQHF
clone_size: -
d_call: TRBD1
j_call: TRBJ1-5
v_call: TRBV5-1

cdr3_nt: TGTGCCAGCAGCCTCACTAGTGGTGAGCAGTACTTC
cdr3_aa: CASSLTSGEQYF
clone_size: -
d_call: -
j_call: TRBJ2-7
v_call: TRBV7-9

cdr3_nt: TGTGCCAGCACCCAACGGGGCCAAGAGACCCAGTACTTC
cdr3_aa: CASTQRGQETQYF
clone_size: -
d_call: -
j_call: TRBJ2-5
v_call: TRBV2

cdr3_nt: TGTGCCAGCAGCGTAGCTCTGGGCCTCGATGAAAAACTGTTTTTT
cdr3_aa: CASSVALGLDEKLFF
clone_size: -
d_call: -
j_call: TRBJ1-4
v_call: TRBV9

cdr3_nt: TGTGCCAGCAGTTCTGGCCAGGGCGCAATAGCTTTCTTT
cdr3_aa: CASSSGQGAIAFF
clone_size: -
d_call: -
j_call: TRBJ1-1
v_call: TRBV6-5

cdr3_nt: TGTGCCTGGAGTACAGCCGGGACAGGGGTGGGAAAACTGTTTTTT
cdr3_aa: CAWSTAGTGVGKLFF
clone_size: few
d_call: TRBD1
j_call: TRBJ1-4
v_call: TRBV30

cdr3_nt: TGTTCCAGCAGCCACACGGACAGGGAAAAACTGTTTTTT
cdr3_aa: CSSSHTDREKLFF
clone_size: -
d_call: TRBD1
j_call: TRBJ1-4
v_call: TRBV7-9

cdr3_nt: TGTGCCAGCAGCTCAACCCCGACTTCCTACGAGCAGTACTTC
cdr3_aa: CASSSTPTSYEQYF
clone_size: -
d_call: -
j_call: TRBJ2-7
v_call: TRBV7-2

cdr3_nt: TGTGCCAGTAATATAGCTGCCGGTAGCGTGGCTTTCTTT
cdr3_aa: CASNIAAGSVAFF
clone_size: -
d_call: -
j_call: TRBJ1-1
v_call: TRBV19

cdr3_nt: TGTGCCAGCAGCGCGGGAGATCAGGGATGGGAAGAGACCCAGTACTTC
cdr3_aa: CASSAGDQGWEETQYF
clone_size: few
d_call: -
j_call: TRBJ2-5
v_call: TRBV9

cdr3_nt: TGTGCCAGCAGCCGGGGCAGTAGGACAGGGGGATCACCCCTCCACTTT
cdr3_aa: CASSRGSRTGGSPLHF
clone_size: -
d_call: TRBD1
j_call: TRBJ1-6
v_call: TRBV7-6

cdr3_nt: TGTGCCAGTAGTATATCAGGGTCGCACACTGAAGCTTTCTTT
cdr3_aa: CASSISGSHTEAFF
clone_size: -
d_call: -
j_call: TRBJ1-1
v_call: TRBV19

cdr3_nt: TGTGCCAGCAGCTCCTGGACGCCAGGAGGCGAAAAACTGTTTTTT
cdr3_aa: CASSSWTPGGEKLFF
clone_size: -
d_call: -
j_call: TRBJ1-4
v_call: TRBV11-2

cdr3_nt: TGCAGTGCAACAAAAAGAGATACGCAGTATTTT
cdr3_aa: CSATKRDTQYF
clone_size: -
d_call: -
j_call: TRBJ2-3
v_call: TRBV20-1

cdr3_nt: TGTGCCAGCACCTTCATAGCGGGAAGCTACTTTCCAGGCGGGGAGCTGTTTTTT
cdr3_aa: CASTFIAGSYFPGGELFF
clone_size: -
d_call: TRBD2
j_call: TRBJ2-2
v_call: TRBV27

cdr3_nt: TGTGCCAGTAGTCCCGGGTACACCGGGGAGCTGTTTTTT
cdr3_aa: CASSPGYTGELFF
clone_size: -
d_call: -
j_call: TRBJ2-2
v_call: TRBV19

cdr3_nt: TGTGCCAGCAGCTTAGCTCCTTTAAGACTAGCGGGACCGCCCGAGCAGTTCTTC
cdr3_aa: CASSLAPLRLAGPPEQFF
clone_size: -
d_call: TRBD2
j_call: TRBJ2-1
v_call: TRBV11-2